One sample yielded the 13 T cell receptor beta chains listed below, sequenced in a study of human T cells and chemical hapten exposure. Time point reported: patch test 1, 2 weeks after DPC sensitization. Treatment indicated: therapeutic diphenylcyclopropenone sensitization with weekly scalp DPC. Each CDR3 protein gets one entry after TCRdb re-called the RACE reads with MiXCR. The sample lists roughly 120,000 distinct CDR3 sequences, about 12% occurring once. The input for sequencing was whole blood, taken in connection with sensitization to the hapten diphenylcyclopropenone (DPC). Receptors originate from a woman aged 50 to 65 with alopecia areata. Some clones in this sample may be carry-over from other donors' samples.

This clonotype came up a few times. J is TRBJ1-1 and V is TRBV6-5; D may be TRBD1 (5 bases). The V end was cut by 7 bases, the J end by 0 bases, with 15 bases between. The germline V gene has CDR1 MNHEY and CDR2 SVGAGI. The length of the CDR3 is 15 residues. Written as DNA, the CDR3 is TGTGCCAGCATCCCTTACCCGGGGCTGAACACTGAAGCTTTCTTT. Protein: CASIPYPGLNTEAFF.

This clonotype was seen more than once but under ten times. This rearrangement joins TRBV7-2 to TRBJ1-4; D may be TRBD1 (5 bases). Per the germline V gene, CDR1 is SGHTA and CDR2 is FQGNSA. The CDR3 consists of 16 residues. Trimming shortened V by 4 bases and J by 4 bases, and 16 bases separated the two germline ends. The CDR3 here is CASSSTLVGGNEKLFF. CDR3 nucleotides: TGTGCCAGCAGCTCTACCCTGGTCGGGGGTAATGAAAAACTGTTTTTT.

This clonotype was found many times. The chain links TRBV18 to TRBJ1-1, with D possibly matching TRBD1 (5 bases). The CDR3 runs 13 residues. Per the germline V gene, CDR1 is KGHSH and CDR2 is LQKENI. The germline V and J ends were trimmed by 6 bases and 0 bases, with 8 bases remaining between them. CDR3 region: CASSTTVNTEAFF. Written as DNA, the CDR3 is TGTGCCAGCTCGACGACAGTGAACACTGAAGCTTTCTTT.

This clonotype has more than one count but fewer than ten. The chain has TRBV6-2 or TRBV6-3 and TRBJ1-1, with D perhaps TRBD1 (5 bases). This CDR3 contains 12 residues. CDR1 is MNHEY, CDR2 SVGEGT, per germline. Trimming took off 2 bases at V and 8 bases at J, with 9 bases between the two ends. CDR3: CASSYDRGEAFF. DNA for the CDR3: TGTGCCAGCAGTTACGATAGGGGAGAAGCTTTCTTT.

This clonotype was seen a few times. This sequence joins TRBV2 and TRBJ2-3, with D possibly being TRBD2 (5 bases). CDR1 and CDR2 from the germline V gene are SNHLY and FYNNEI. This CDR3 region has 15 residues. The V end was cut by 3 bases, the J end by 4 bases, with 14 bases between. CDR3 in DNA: TGTGCCAGCAGTGATAGGACTGGTGGGGCAGATACGCAGTATTTT. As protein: CASSDRTGGADTQYF.

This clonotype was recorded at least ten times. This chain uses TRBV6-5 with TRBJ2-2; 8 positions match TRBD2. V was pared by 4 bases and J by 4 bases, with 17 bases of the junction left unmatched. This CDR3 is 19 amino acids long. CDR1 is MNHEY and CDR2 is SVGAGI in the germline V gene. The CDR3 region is CASSFLDPAGEVVTGELFF. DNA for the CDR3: TGTGCCAGCAGTTTCTTGGACCCAGCGGGAGAGGTGGTCACCGGGGAGCTGTTTTTT.

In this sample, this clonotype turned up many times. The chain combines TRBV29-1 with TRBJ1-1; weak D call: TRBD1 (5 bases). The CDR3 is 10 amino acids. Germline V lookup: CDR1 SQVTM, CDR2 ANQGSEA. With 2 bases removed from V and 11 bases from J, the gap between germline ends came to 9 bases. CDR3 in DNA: TGCAGCGTTGAACAGGGTACGGCTTTCTTT. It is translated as CSVEQGTAFF.

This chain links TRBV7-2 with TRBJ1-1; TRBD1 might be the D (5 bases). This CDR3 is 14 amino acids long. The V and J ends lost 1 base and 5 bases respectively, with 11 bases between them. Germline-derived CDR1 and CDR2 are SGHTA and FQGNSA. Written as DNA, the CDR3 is TGTGCCAGCAGCTTAGGTATTGGGGGAACTGAAGCTTTCTTT. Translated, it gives CASSLGIGGTEAFF.

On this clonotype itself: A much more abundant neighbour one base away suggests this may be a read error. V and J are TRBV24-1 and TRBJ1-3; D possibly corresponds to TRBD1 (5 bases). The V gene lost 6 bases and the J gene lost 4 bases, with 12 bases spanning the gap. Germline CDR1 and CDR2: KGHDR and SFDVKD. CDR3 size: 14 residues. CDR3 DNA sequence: TGTGCCACCAGTCCCGCGGGGCGCGGAAACACCATATATTTT. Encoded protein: CATSPAGRGNTIYF.

The CDR3 DNA reads as TGTGCCAGCAGCTTAGCACAAAGCAATGAGCAGTTCTTC. Residues: CASSLAQSNEQFF. J is TRBJ2-1 and V is TRBV11-1; D is uncertain. Trimming left V 0 bases short and J 6 bases short, with 6 bases between. Germline CDR1 reads SGHAT; CDR2 reads FQDESV (reference sequence). CDR3 length: 13 amino acids.

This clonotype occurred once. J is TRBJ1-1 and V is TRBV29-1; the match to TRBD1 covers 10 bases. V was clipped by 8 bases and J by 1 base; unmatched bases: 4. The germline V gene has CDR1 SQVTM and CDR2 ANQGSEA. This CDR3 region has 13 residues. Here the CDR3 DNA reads TGCAGCACATGGGACAGGGGGAACACTGAAGCTTTCTTT. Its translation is CSTWDRGNTEAFF.

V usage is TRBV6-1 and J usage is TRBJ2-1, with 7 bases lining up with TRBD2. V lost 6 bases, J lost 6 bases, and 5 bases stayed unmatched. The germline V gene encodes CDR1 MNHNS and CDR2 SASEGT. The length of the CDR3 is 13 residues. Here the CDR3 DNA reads TGTGCCAGCAGGAAAGCGGGAAGCAATGAGCAGTTCTTC. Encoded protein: CASRKAGSNEQFF.

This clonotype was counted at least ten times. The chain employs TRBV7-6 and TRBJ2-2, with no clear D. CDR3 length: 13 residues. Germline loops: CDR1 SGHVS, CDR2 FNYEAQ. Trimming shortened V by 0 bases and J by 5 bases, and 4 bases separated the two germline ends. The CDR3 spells CASSLAVTGELFF. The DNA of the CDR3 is TGTGCCAGCAGCTTAGCGGTGACCGGGGAGCTGTTTTTT. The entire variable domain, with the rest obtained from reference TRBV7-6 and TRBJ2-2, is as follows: GAGVSQSPRYKVTKRGQDVALRCDPISGHVSLYWYRQALGQGPEFLTYFNYEAQQDKSGLPNDRFSAERPEGSISTLTIQRTEQRDSAMYRCASSLAVTGELFFGEGSRLTVL.